This is a list of T cell receptor beta chains from one sample in a study of OX40 agonist ivuxolimab in advanced cancers. Profiled with immunoSEQ multiplex PCR; TCRdb holds only in-frame clones, not every one. The data hold 65,000 to 90,000 clones, with 90% observed a single time. The sample here was CD4+ or CD8+ T cells sorted from blood, taken in a trial of the OX40 agonist ivuxolimab. The source is an adult with an advanced solid tumor such as melanoma, head and neck, liver or kidney cancer. The CDR3 runs from the conserved cysteine through the conserved F or W. A D gene is named only where the DNA matches it firmly.

>TRBV2|TRBD2|TRBJ2-1
CASSQLATFGYNEQFF
>TRBV21-1|.|TRBJ2-5
CACWGVCTQETQYF
>TRBV29-1|TRBD2|TRBJ2-3
CSVAGTSRGTDTQYF
>TRBV30|.|TRBJ2-7
CAWSAPRGGEQYF
>TRBV29-1|.|TRBJ1-2
CSVDVGSNYGYTF
>TRBV9|.|TRBJ2-1
CASSVGVSDEQFF
>TRBV28|.|TRBJ2-7
CASSRPRGSSYEQYF
>TRBV7-3|.|TRBJ2-4
CASSLTGPLLQGPNIQYF
>TRBV6-5|TRBD1|TRBJ1-5
CASRTGTGSQPQHF
>TRBV5-4|TRBD2|TRBJ2-3
CASSLGLAGWENTQYF
>TRBV7-3|TRBD2|TRBJ2-5
CASSFFSGRGETQYF
>TRBV7-2|TRBD2|TRBJ2-7
CASSSSGGPYEQYF
>TRBV28|.|TRBJ2-7
CASRGGIEQYF
>TRBV28|.|TRBJ2-2
CASSLFAPTGELFF
>TRBV7-2|.|TRBJ1-1
CASSLVKGDTEAFF
>TRBV19|.|TRBJ2-6
CASSVTGGSGANVLTF
>TRBV5-1|.|TRBJ2-5
CASSLTLETQYF
>TRBV28|.|TRBJ1-2
CASSAPGYANYGYTF
>TRBV5-1|TRBD2|TRBJ2-5
CASSLPGLAGAGETQYF
>TRBV7-3|.|TRBJ2-5
CASSLTGGRETQYF
>TRBV7-2|.|TRBJ2-7
CASSLDGLSFGEQYF
>TRBV7-2|.|TRBJ2-2
CASSLGRARAGRTGELFF
>TRBV7-2|.|TRBJ2-2
CASSFLGAGGELFF
>TRBV11-3|TRBD2|TRBJ2-2
CASSFDSGSGSTGELFF
>TRBV30|.|TRBJ1-2
CAWSVQTLGGYGYTF
>TRBV5-6|.|TRBJ2-5
CASSQATGGETQYF
>TRBV5-1|TRBD2|TRBJ2-7
CASSLDGTSDSEQYF